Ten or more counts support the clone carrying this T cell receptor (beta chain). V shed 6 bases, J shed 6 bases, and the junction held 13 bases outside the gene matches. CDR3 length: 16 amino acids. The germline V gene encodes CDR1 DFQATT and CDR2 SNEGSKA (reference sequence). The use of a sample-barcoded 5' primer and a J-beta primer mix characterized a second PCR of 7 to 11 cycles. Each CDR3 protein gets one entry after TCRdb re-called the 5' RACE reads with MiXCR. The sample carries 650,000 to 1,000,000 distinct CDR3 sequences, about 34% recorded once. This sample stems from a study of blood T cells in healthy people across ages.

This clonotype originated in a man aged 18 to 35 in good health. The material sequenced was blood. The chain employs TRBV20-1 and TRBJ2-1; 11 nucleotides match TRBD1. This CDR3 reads CSANPRTGGAGNEQFF. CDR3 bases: TGCAGTGCCAATCCGAGGACAGGGGGCGCGGGCAATGAGCAGTTCTTC.